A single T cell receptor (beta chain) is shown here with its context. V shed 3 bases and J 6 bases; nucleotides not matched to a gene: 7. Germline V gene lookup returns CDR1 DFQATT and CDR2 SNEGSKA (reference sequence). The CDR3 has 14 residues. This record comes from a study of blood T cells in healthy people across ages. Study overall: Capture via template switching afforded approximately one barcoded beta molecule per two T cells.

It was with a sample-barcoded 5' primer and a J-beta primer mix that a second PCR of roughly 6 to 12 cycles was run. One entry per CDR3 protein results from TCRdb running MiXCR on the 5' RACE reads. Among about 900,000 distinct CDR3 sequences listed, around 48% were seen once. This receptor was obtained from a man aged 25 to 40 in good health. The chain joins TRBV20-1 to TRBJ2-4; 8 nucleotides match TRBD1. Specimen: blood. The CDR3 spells CSASPGQGTNIQYF. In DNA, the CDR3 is TGCAGTGCTAGCCCCGGACAGGGAACAAACATTCAGTACTTC.